These T cell receptor beta chains were read from a single sample in a study of long-term antiretroviral therapy in people with HIV. Clones were sequenced by immunoSEQ multiplex PCR, and TCRdb holds only the in-frame ones, with some missing. The data hold about 30,000 clones, with 90% observed a single time. The sequencing here drew on unsorted PBMCs, taken 5 to 5.5 years after starting antiretroviral therapy. The receptor source for this set is a woman in her forties with HIV. CDR3s include the opening cysteine and the closing phenylalanine or tryptophan.

TRBJ2-5,TRBV29-1,CSVERRNQETQYF
TRBJ1-1,TRBV7-9,CASSYQGNTEAFF
TRBJ1-1,TRBV6-4,CASSDGQTSEAFF
TRBJ1-2,TRBV6-6,CASSYHTQDNYGYTF
TRBJ1-2,TRBV18,CASSPRDLSGYTF
TRBJ2-1,TRBV7-6,CASSFGDNEQFF
TRBJ2-1,TRBV14,CASSQAYGARNSDEQFF
TRBJ2-2,TRBV9,CASSEFPNTGELFF
TRBJ1-5,TRBV2,CASSETQGTQPQHF
TRBJ2-5,TRBV10-1,CASRDFIAGGSETQYF
TRBJ1-6,TRBV25-1,CASSAYRGDNSPLHF
TRBJ2-1,TRBV4-2,CASSPGTVDDEQFF
TRBJ1-5,TRBV5-5,CASSLDRQSQPQHF
TRBJ1-1,TRBV27,CASSAGGRMNTEAFF
TRBJ2-1,TRBV27,CASSLIGLGSYNEQFF
TRBJ2-1,TRBV7-9,CASSSRKERGASYNEQFF
TRBJ2-2,TRBV5-4,CASSLRRLAGNTGELFF